This TCR beta chain was retrieved from a study of blood T cell repertoires in COVID-19. Study information: COVID-19 samples from acute and convalescent phases originated in the United States, Italy and Spain.

The Seattle site enrolled patients during active infection and followed them longitudinally. The V gene's germline CDR1 is KGHSH and CDR2 LQKENI. J gave up 2 bases and V 5 bases, and 6 bases lay outside the gene matches. The CDR3 is 14 residues long. The repertoire was sequenced with immunoSEQ multiplex PCR; TCRdb's copy has only in-frame clones and lacks some. This table has 540,000 or so clones, roughly nine tenths appearing once. This clone was recorded only once. The chain employs TRBV18 and TRBJ2-7; TRBD1 matches 7 bases. The source of this sequence is a woman aged 45 to 65 with COVID-19, enrolled during active disease. The sequenced sample consisted of peripheral blood. The CDR3 protein is CASSGRDSTYEQYF. In DNA, the CDR3 is TGTGCCAGCTCAGGCCGGGACAGCACCTACGAGCAGTACTTC.